This T cell receptor beta chain was captured by sequencing in a study of T cell repertoires in cytomegalovirus infection. Study at large: Both a matching HLA type and CMV infection were indicated by public TCR beta signatures.

This clonotype was picked up a small number of times. Its antigen remains unidentified. TCRdb analysed the reads with MiXCR anew, one entry per CDR3 protein. The table has hundreds of thousands of distinct CDR3 sequences, around a sixth seen once; the top ten hold 12%. In germline, CDR1 is DFQATT, CDR2 SNEGSKA (reference sequence). V was pared by 1 base and J by 6 bases, with 13 bases between. The CDR3 is 14 amino acids. Study-level findings and limits: Of the TCR beta families, the public ones yielded a cumulative frequency that identified carriers of CMV plus the relevant HLA. In two of eight donors, the top clonotype was HLA-C-restricted CMV-specific.

The chain combines TRBV20-1 with TRBJ1-5, with a possible D match to TRBD1 (6 bases). Sequencing was done on a sample of PBMCs. This TCR came from a human donor in good health (CMV status not recorded). Some clones in this sample may be carry-over from other donors' samples. The CDR3 sequence is CSARVGGHSQPQHF. The CDR3 region has the DNA TGCAGTGCTAGAGTTGGGGGGCATAGTCAGCCCCAGCATTTT.